The rows below give T cell receptor beta chains drawn from one sample of a study of cytomegalovirus exposure and HLA in healthy donors. Produced via immunoSEQ multiplex PCR; TCRdb's table is partial and in-frame only. The sample includes 70,000 to 90,000 clones, approximately 80% of them seen just once. The sequencing sample was made of PBMCs. These receptors originate from a man between 65 and 85 years old in good health and CMV-seropositive. Both conserved end residues are part of each CDR3. Each record gives: clone size, J gene, V gene, D gene, CDR3 protein, CDR3 DNA. The D gene is left open where the match is weak. Some rows mark clone size as missing; the rest say once, few, many or name a class of expanded clone.

clone_size: NA; j_call: TRBJ2-7; v_call: TRBV10-3; d_call: TRBD1; cdr3_aa: CATQTGYEQYF; cdr3_nt: TGTGCCACACAGACAGGGTACGAGCAGTACTTC
clone_size: NA; j_call: TRBJ1-1; v_call: TRBV14; d_call: NA; cdr3_aa: CASSGGGSRAEAFF; cdr3_nt: TGTGCCAGCAGCGGCGGGGGGAGTAGAGCTGAAGCTTTCTTT
clone_size: NA; j_call: TRBJ2-5; v_call: TRBV5-4; d_call: TRBD2; cdr3_aa: CASSVGLAGEETQYF; cdr3_nt: TGTGCCAGCAGCGTTGGACTAGCGGGAGAAGAGACCCAGTACTTC
clone_size: NA; j_call: TRBJ2-7; v_call: TRBV6-1; d_call: NA; cdr3_aa: CASSGRDIVSF; cdr3_nt: TGTGCCAGCAGTGGCCGGGACATAGTTAGCTTC
clone_size: NA; j_call: TRBJ1-1; v_call: TRBV6-1; d_call: NA; cdr3_aa: CASRGALNTEAFF; cdr3_nt: TGTGCCAGCAGGGGGGCCTTGAACACTGAAGCTTTCTTT
clone_size: NA; j_call: TRBJ2-1; v_call: TRBV18; d_call: TRBD2; cdr3_aa: CASSPPGTSGTQFF; cdr3_nt: TGTGCCAGCTCACCACCCGGGACTAGCGGAACCCAGTTCTTC
clone_size: NA; j_call: TRBJ1-5; v_call: TRBV18; d_call: TRBD1; cdr3_aa: CASSPDRVSGNQPQHF; cdr3_nt: TGTGCCAGCTCACCGGACAGGGTCAGTGGCAATCAGCCCCAGCATTTT
clone_size: NA; j_call: TRBJ2-7; v_call: TRBV7-9; d_call: NA; cdr3_aa: CASSSQGFGYEQYF; cdr3_nt: TGTGCCAGCAGCTCGCAGGGATTCGGCTACGAGCAGTACTTC
clone_size: NA; j_call: TRBJ2-7; v_call: TRBV18; d_call: TRBD2; cdr3_aa: CASSPPRTSALEQYF; cdr3_nt: TGTGCCAGCTCACCGCCTCGGACTAGCGCCCTCGAGCAGTACTTC
clone_size: NA; j_call: TRBJ1-6; v_call: TRBV7-2; d_call: TRBD1; cdr3_aa: CASSSWTGANSPLHF; cdr3_nt: TGTGCCAGCAGCTCCTGGACAGGGGCAAATTCACCCCTCCACTTT
clone_size: NA; j_call: TRBJ2-3; v_call: TRBV6-5; d_call: TRBD1; cdr3_aa: CASSRDREIDTQYF; cdr3_nt: TGTGCCAGCAGCCGCGACAGGGAGATAGATACGCAGTATTTT
clone_size: NA; j_call: TRBJ1-4; v_call: TRBV19; d_call: TRBD1; cdr3_aa: CASSQETGNVGEKLFF; cdr3_nt: TGTGCCAGTAGTCAAGAGACAGGGAATGTAGGGGAAAAACTGTTTTTT
clone_size: NA; j_call: TRBJ2-2; v_call: TRBV5-1; d_call: TRBD2; cdr3_aa: CASSSGLAGGEGELFF; cdr3_nt: TGCGCCAGCAGCTCCGGACTAGCGGGAGGGGAAGGGGAGCTGTTTTTT
clone_size: once; j_call: TRBJ2-7; v_call: TRBV19; d_call: TRBD1; cdr3_aa: CASSPGTGAYEQYF; cdr3_nt: TGTGCCAGTAGCCCCGGGACAGGAGCCTACGAGCAGTACTTC
clone_size: NA; j_call: TRBJ1-1; v_call: TRBV7-8; d_call: NA; cdr3_aa: CASSFAGGGEAFF; cdr3_nt: TGTGCCAGCAGCTTCGCTGGGGGGGGTGAAGCTTTCTTT
clone_size: NA; j_call: TRBJ2-7; v_call: TRBV29-1; d_call: TRBD1; cdr3_aa: CSVAGDRGTYEQYF; cdr3_nt: TGCAGCGTTGCGGGGGACAGGGGGACCTACGAGCAGTACTTC
clone_size: NA; j_call: TRBJ2-7; v_call: TRBV6-5; d_call: TRBD2; cdr3_aa: CASSYSIAGGYEQYF; cdr3_nt: TGTGCCAGCAGTTACTCGATCGCGGGAGGCTACGAGCAGTACTTC
clone_size: NA; j_call: TRBJ2-2; v_call: TRBV7-2; d_call: NA; cdr3_aa: CASSLVGGMGTGELFF; cdr3_nt: TGTGCCAGCAGCTTAGTTGGGGGCATGGGCACCGGGGAGCTGTTTTTT
clone_size: NA; j_call: TRBJ1-5; v_call: TRBV15; d_call: TRBD1; cdr3_aa: CATSPPPQGSQPQHF; cdr3_nt: TGTGCCACCAGCCCGCCCCCACAGGGGTCACAGCCCCAGCATTTT
clone_size: once; j_call: TRBJ1-3; v_call: TRBV11-3; d_call: NA; cdr3_aa: CASRLRVDTGNTIYF; cdr3_nt: TGTGCCAGCAGACTCAGGGTCGATACTGGAAACACCATATATTTT
clone_size: NA; j_call: TRBJ1-4; v_call: TRBV9; d_call: TRBD1; cdr3_aa: CASSPNPGQGFEKLFF; cdr3_nt: TGTGCCAGCAGCCCCAACCCGGGACAGGGTTTCGAAAAACTGTTTTTT
clone_size: few; j_call: TRBJ2-4; v_call: TRBV6-6; d_call: NA; cdr3_aa: CASRRTEGHIQYF; cdr3_nt: TGTGCCAGCAGGAGGACAGAGGGCCACATTCAGTACTTC
clone_size: once; j_call: TRBJ1-2; v_call: TRBV7-9; d_call: NA; cdr3_aa: CASSSERGGIYGYTF; cdr3_nt: TGTGCCAGCAGCTCGGAAAGGGGGGGCATCTATGGCTACACCTTC
clone_size: once; j_call: TRBJ2-5; v_call: TRBV10-3; d_call: NA; cdr3_aa: CAVQGSGETQYF; cdr3_nt: TGTGCCGTCCAGGGGAGTGGGGAGACCCAGTACTTC
clone_size: NA; j_call: TRBJ2-3; v_call: TRBV7-9; d_call: NA; cdr3_aa: CASSLVKTAYTDTQYF; cdr3_nt: TGTGCCAGCAGCTTAGTTAAGACAGCCTACACAGATACGCAGTATTTT
clone_size: NA; j_call: TRBJ2-3; v_call: TRBV29-1; d_call: NA; cdr3_aa: CSVESGVPDTQYF; cdr3_nt: TGCAGCGTTGAGTCAGGGGTTCCAGATACGCAGTATTTT
clone_size: once; j_call: TRBJ2-7; v_call: TRBV5-1; d_call: TRBD1; cdr3_aa: CASSLGQAGFYEQYF; cdr3_nt: TGCGCCAGCAGCCTAGGACAGGCCGGCTTCTACGAGCAGTACTTC
clone_size: NA; j_call: TRBJ1-6; v_call: TRBV9; d_call: TRBD1; cdr3_aa: CASSQGGRTGESPLHF; cdr3_nt: TGTGCCAGCAGCCAGGGGGGTCGGACAGGGGAATCACCCCTCCACTTT
clone_size: NA; j_call: TRBJ2-7; v_call: TRBV7-9; d_call: NA; cdr3_aa: CASSLSGRAGEQYF; cdr3_nt: TGTGCCAGCAGCTTAAGTGGCAGGGCGGGAGAGCAGTACTTC